This T cell receptor beta chain was identified during a study of cytomegalovirus exposure and HLA in healthy donors. Primers included in the PCR were 60 Vbeta and 13 Jbeta primers. The protocol was immunoSEQ multiplex PCR, while the TCRdb copy is restricted to in-frame clones and leaves out a portion. The table shows under 90,000 clones, with over 80% occurring only once. J gave up 8 bases and V 5 bases, and 4 bases lay outside the gene matches. This CDR3 spans 12 amino acids. Germline lookup yields CDR1 SEHNR and CDR2 FQNEAQ (reference sequence). This clone was detected only once. Sequencing was performed on PBMCs. This receptor was taken from a man between 18 and 35 years old in good health and CMV-seronegative. This sequence joins TRBV7-9 and TRBJ1-2; 8 nucleotides agree with TRBD1. The CDR3 DNA reads as TGTGCCAGCAGCGACAGGGGCTGGGGCTACACCTTC. Translation: CASSDRGWGYTF.